This entry is about one TCR beta chain. The record originates from a study of blood T cell repertoires in COVID-19. Trimming cost V 3 bases and J 1 base, with 13 bases left between them. Germline CDR1 ENHRY, CDR2 SYGVKD. This CDR3 is 16 amino acids long. Sequencing was performed with immunoSEQ multiplex PCR; in TCRdb, only in-frame clones are kept and a portion is missing. The sample records more than 130,000 clones, approximately 90% being singletons. This TCR was recovered from a woman in her forties with acute or convalescent COVID-19. Sequencing input: peripheral blood. The chain couples TRBV10-3 to TRBJ1-3; the D gene is possibly TRBD1 (5 bases). The CDR3 coding sequence is TGTGCCATCAGTGATTCCAGGGAGGTGTCTGGAAACACCATATATTTT. It is translated as CAISDSREVSGNTIYF.